A single sample is the source of the 13 T cell receptor beta chains below, sequenced in a study of blood T cell repertoires in COVID-19. The method was immunoSEQ multiplex PCR; TCRdb's version includes in-frame clones alone and lacks a portion of them. The sample has 450,000 to 500,000 clones, 80% to 90% seen once. The specimen was peripheral blood. These receptors originate from a human donor in a cohort sampled during active COVID-19.

The rearrangement uses TRBV28 and TRBJ1-5, with D possibly TRBD1 on 5 matching bases. The germline V gene encodes CDR1 MDHEN and CDR2 SYDVKM. V lost 9 bases and J 5 bases, leaving 8 bases between the germline ends. CDR3 size: 11 residues. The CDR3 DNA follows: TGTGCCAGTGTCAGGGATCAGCCCCAGCATTTT. Its translation is CASVRDQPQHF.

V is TRBV5-4 and J is TRBJ2-1, with TRBD2 matching 10 bases. The CDR3 totals 15 residues. V lost 2 bases and J lost 5; bases outside the gene matches: 4. From germline, CDR1 is SGHNT and CDR2 YYREEE (reference sequence). The DNA for the CDR3 is TGTGCCAGCAGCTTAGCGGGAGGGCGTGACAATGAGCAGTTCTTC. Its protein product is CASSLAGGRDNEQFF. The full variable domain, its missing parts supplied by reference TRBV5-4 and TRBJ2-1, is ETGVTQSPTHLIKTRGQQVTLRCSSQSGHNTVSWYQQALGQGPQFIFQYYREEENGRGNFPPRFSGLQFPNYSSELNVNALELDDSALYLCASSLAGGRDNEQFFGPGTRLTVL.

The CDR3 DNA follows: TGTGCCATCAGGCCAGGGGGTAACACCGGGGAGCTGTTTTTT. Its translation is CAIRPGGNTGELFF. The V gene is TRBV19, the J gene TRBJ2-2; 7 bases map to TRBD1. Trimming at V came to 10 bases and at J to 2 bases, leaving 7 bases not matched to a gene. CDR3 size: 14 residues. The germline V gene encodes CDR1 LNHDA and CDR2 SQIVND (reference sequence). Full variable domain (remainder filled in from reference TRBV19 and TRBJ2-2): DGGITQSPKYLFRKEGQNVTLSCEQNLNHDAMYWYRQDPGQGLRLIYYSQIVNDFQKGDIAEGYSVSREKKESFPLTVTSAQKNPTAFYLCAIRPGGNTGELFFGEGSRLTVL.

J is TRBJ2-1 and V is TRBV2; 11 bases are a match to TRBD2. V lost 6 bases and J lost 5; bases outside the gene matches: 15. This CDR3 is 18 amino acids long. Germline CDR1 and CDR2: SNHLY and FYNNEI. The CDR3 here is CASSESWRLAGGDNEQFF. Written as DNA, the CDR3 is TGTGCCAGCAGCGAAAGTTGGAGATTAGCGGGAGGGGACAATGAGCAGTTCTTC.

The chain recombines TRBV29-1 with TRBJ2-7; 8 nucleotides agree with TRBD1. V was clipped by 5 bases and J by 5 bases; unmatched bases: 11. CDR1 SQVTM and CDR2 ANQGSEA come from the germline V gene. The length of the CDR3 is 14 residues. The CDR3 here is CSVHPTGVRDEQYF. For the CDR3, the DNA is TGCAGCGTTCACCCGACAGGGGTGAGGGACGAGCAGTACTTC.

About this clone itself: Other DNA variants within this sample encode the same CDR3. This chain links TRBV7-9 with TRBJ2-7; D uncertain. The ends were cut back, 2 bases at V and 2 bases at J, with 4 bases in the middle. The CDR3 is 12 amino acids. Germline assignment: CDR1 SEHNR and CDR2 FQNEAQ (reference sequence). CDR3 DNA: TGTGCCAGCAGCTTATCCGCCTACGAGCAGTACTTC. This gives the protein CASSLSAYEQYF.

This chain connects TRBV2 to TRBJ2-3; 11 nucleotides match TRBD2. Germline CDR1 reads SNHLY; CDR2 reads FYNNEI. The trim removed 7 bases at V and 5 bases at J, leaving 8 bases unmatched. This CDR3 comprises 15 residues. CDR3 protein: CASKGISGRGDTQYF. For the CDR3, the DNA is TGTGCCAGCAAGGGGATTAGCGGGAGGGGAGATACGCAGTATTTT. Together with reference TRBV2 and TRBJ2-3, the CDR3 gives the full variable domain: EPEVTQTPSHQVTQMGQEVILRCVPISNHLYFYWYRQILGQKVEFLVSFYNNEISEKSEIFDDQFSVERPDGSNFTLKIRSTKLEDSAMYFCASKGISGRGDTQYFGPGTRLTVL.

This chain joins TRBV7-2 and TRBJ1-6; D unresolved. The CDR3 has 14 residues. In germline, CDR1 is SGHTA, CDR2 FQGNSA. V lost 2 bases to trimming and J lost 11 bases, with 13 bases between them. DNA for the CDR3: TGTGCCAGCAGCTTAAACTACGAGGGTGCACCCCTCCACTTT. This translates into CASSLNYEGAPLHF.

The chain carries TRBV3-1 (or the pseudogene TRBV3-2) and TRBJ2-7; TRBD1 agrees at 8 bases. Trimming cost V 0 bases and J 7 bases; bases outside gene matches: 11. The germline CDR1 and CDR2 sequences are LGHDT and YNNKEL (reference sequence). The CDR3 totals 16 residues. DNA of the CDR3: TGTGCCAGCAGCCAAGATGCGACAGGGGCCCCTCGGGAGCAGTACTTC. It encodes CASSQDATGAPREQYF.

The chain has TRBV6-5 and TRBJ2-7; D is unresolved. V was clipped by 4 bases and J by 2 bases, with 9 bases between them. This CDR3 is built from 13 residues. Germline CDR1 MNHEY, CDR2 SVGAGI. The CDR3 bases are TGTGCCAGCAGTTTTCCGGGTACCTACGAGCAGTACTTC. This sequence encodes CASSFPGTYEQYF.

The chain is built from TRBV7-8 and TRBJ2-1, with 11 bases lining up with TRBD2. The CDR3 has 15 amino acids. The germline V gene has CDR1 SGHVS and CDR2 FQNEAQ. The V and J ends lost 1 base and 9 bases, in that order; junction bases with no gene match: 5. The CDR3 loop is CASSLVAGGPGEQFF. CDR3 in DNA: TGTGCCAGCAGCTTAGTAGCGGGAGGGCCGGGTGAGCAGTTCTTC.

V is TRBV15 and J is TRBJ2-3; D is perhaps TRBD1 (6 bases). The CDR3 spans 14 residues. In germline, CDR1 is LNHNV, CDR2 YYDKDF (reference sequence). V shed 7 bases and J shed 5 bases, with 16 bases lying between them. CDR3 region: CATTKDGGLDTQYF. DNA for the CDR3: TGTGCCACCACGAAGGATGGGGGCCTAGATACGCAGTATTTT.

This chain joins TRBV7-2 and TRBJ2-1, with D maybe TRBD2 (6 bases). V was cut by 10 bases and J by 4 bases, with 14 bases left in between. The CDR3 is 13 amino acids. The germline V gene encodes CDR1 SGHTA and CDR2 FQGNSA. The CDR3 bases are TGTGCCACCGCGGGACTCAGATACAATGAGCAGTTCTTC. It codes for CATAGLRYNEQFF.